This T cell receptor (beta chain) was retrieved from a study of blood T cells in healthy people across ages. Donor samples were obtained from healthy Caucasian individuals from Russia, aged about 6 to 95. With a J-beta primer mix and a sample-barcoded 5' primer, a second PCR ran roughly 7 to 11 cycles. MiXCR was run by TCRdb on the 5' RACE reads, yielding one entry per CDR3 protein. The table includes 1.5 million to 1.8 million distinct CDR3 sequences, less than 45% detected once. Sample: blood. This clonotype originated in a woman between 18 and 29 years old in good health.

CDR3 residues: CATSDSSHGGNTGELFF. DNA of the CDR3: TGTGCCACCAGTGATTCATCCCACGGGGGGAACACCGGGGAGCTGTTTTTT. The genes are TRBV24-1 and TRBJ2-2; possible D gene TRBD2, 6 bases. V was trimmed by 2 bases and J by 1 base, leaving 13 bases between them. Germline CDR1 and CDR2: KGHDR and SFDVKD. The CDR3 runs 17 residues.